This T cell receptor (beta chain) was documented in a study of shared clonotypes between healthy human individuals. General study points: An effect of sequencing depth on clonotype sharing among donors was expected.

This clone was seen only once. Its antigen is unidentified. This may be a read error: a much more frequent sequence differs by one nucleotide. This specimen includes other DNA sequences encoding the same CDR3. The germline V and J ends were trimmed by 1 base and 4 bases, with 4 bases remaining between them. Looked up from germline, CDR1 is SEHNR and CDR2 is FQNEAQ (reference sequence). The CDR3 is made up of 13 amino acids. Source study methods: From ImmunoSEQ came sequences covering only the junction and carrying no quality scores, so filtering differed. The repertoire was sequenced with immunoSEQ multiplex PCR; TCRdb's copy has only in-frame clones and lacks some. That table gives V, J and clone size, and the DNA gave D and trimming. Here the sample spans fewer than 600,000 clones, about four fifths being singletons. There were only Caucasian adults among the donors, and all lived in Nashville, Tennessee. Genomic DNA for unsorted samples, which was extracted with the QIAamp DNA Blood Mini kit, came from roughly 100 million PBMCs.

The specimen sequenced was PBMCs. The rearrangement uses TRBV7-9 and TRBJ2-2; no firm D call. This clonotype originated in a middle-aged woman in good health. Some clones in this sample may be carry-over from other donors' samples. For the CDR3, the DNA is TGTGCCAGCAGCTTAGGGGGCACCGGGGAGCTGTTTTTT. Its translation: CASSLGGTGELFF. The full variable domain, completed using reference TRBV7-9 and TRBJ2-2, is DTGVSQNPRHKITKRGQNVTFRCDPISEHNRLYWYRQTLGQGPEFLTYFQNEAQLEKSRLLSDRFSAERPKGSFSTLEIQRTEQGDSAMYLCASSLGGTGELFFGEGSRLTVL.